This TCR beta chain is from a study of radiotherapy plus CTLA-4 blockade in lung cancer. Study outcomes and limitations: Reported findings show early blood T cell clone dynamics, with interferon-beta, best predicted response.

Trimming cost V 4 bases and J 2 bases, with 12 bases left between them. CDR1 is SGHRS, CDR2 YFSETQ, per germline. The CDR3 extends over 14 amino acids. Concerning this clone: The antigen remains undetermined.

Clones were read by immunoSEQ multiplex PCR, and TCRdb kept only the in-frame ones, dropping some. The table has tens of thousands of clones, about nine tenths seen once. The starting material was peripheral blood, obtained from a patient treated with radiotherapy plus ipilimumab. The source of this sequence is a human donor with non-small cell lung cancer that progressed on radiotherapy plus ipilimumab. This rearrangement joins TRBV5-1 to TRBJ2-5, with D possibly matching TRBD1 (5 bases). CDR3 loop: CASSQLDRQETQYF. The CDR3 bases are TGCGCCAGCAGCCAACTCGACAGACAAGAGACCCAGTACTTC.